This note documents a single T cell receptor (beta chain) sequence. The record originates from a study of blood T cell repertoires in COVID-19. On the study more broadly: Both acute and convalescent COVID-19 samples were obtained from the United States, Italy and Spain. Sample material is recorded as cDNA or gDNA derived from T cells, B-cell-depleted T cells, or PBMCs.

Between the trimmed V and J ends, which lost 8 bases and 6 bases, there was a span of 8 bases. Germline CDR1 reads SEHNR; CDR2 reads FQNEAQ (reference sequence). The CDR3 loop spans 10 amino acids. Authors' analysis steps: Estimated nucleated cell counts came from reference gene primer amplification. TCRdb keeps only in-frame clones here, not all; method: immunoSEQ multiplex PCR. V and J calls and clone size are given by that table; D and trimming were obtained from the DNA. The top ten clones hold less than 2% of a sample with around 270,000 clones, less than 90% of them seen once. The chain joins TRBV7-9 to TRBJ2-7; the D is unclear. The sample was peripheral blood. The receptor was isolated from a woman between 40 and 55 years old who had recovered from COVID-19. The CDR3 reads CASGRVEQYF. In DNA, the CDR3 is TGTGCCAGCGGCCGGGTCGAGCAGTACTTC.